This T cell receptor (beta chain) was sequenced during a study of blood T cell repertoires in COVID-19 (dated by TCRdb to the early 2020s). Notes on the research overall: Samples covering the acute and convalescent phases of COVID-19 were provided by collaborators in the United States, Italy and Spain. The samples were drawn from two sources: the first 160 participants of the ongoing ImmuneRACE study, and 950 to 1,500 subjects contributed by 6 global collaborators. The repertoires were released in a freely available public database intended as a resource for research on the immune response to SARS-CoV-2. Where HLA class I and class II types were available, the types were taken from metadata supplied by the sample provider, not from assay-based typing. The sample metadata nearly always contained a de-identified subject ID, COVID-19 status, age in years and sex. The material from the prospective study consisted of cDNA or gDNA derived from T cells, B-cell-depleted T cells, or PBMCs. The dataset comprised deeply sampled blood TCRbeta repertoires from subjects exposed to, actively infected with, or recovered from COVID-19.

Collaborating institutions collected whole blood in K2EDTA tubes following their own protocols. For TCRbeta analysis, collaborators shipped samples in one of three forms: frozen whole blood, isolated PBMCs, or DNA extracted from either of those sample types. Details on this clone: This receptor's antigen is unknown. Base qualities are not at hand, and no much larger clone is one base apart.

Overall results and qualifications from the work: How much clinical and demographic metadata was included differed by source and by participant, and the metadata was provided uncurated.

The immunoSEQ Assay, a bias-controlled multiplex PCR, was used to amplify TCRbeta CDR3 regions from genomic DNA. The authors' pipeline ran thus. Within the assay, amplification of reference gene primers was used to estimate how many nucleated cells each sample contained. Sequence reads were collapsed and filtered to measure the absolute abundance of every unique TCRbeta CDR3 rearrangement. For each sample, productive Simpson clonality was calculated as the square root of Simpson's diversity index over productive rearrangements. Here the immuneACCESS table is served through TCRdb, limited to in-frame sequences with V and J called. Missing clones are a known gap in these copies; in checked studies unresolved V genes cover under half, and the rest lacks a known reason. For V, J and clone size, that table is used; D and trimming come from the DNA. Present in this sample are over 130,000 clones, 82% of which were seen just once. Less than 4.5% of the sample belongs to the ten largest clones.

The sequencing sample was made of peripheral blood. The clonotype comes from a woman older than 75 with acute or convalescent COVID-19.

The DNA sequence is as follows: TGCGCCAGCGGCTGGACAATGGGGGGTGAAAAACTGTTTTTT. Translated, this gives CASGWTMGGEKLFF. The sequence links TRBV5-1 to TRBJ1-4, and the D gene may be TRBD1, 5 bases matching. Looking up the germline V gene yields CDR1 SGHRS and CDR2 YFSETQ. The junction shows trimming of 7 bases on V and 7 bases on J, plus 17 bases between the germline ends. Its CDR3 holds 14 amino acids, cysteine through phenylalanine. Only the CDR3 DNA stays, 42 bases, in frame from base 1. Beyond the CDR3, the reference TRBV5-1 and TRBJ1-4 genes provide the residues; the full variable domain reads: KAGVTQTPRYLIKTRGQQVTLSCSPISGHRSVSWYQQTPGQGLQFLFEYFSETQRNKGNFPGRFSGRQFSNSRSEMNVSTLELGDSALYLCASGWTMGGEKLFFGSGTQLSVL.